What follows are 28 T cell receptor beta chains derived from one specimen sequenced in a study of vaccination effects on CD4 cells after COVID-19. Before sequencing, viral peptide pools were used by the ViraFEST assay to expand antigen-specific CD4+ T cells. Subsequent to a culture period of nine to ten days, CD4+ T cells were isolated. Their target antigens are unknown. Produced via immunoSEQ multiplex PCR; TCRdb's table is partial and in-frame only. The sample contains tens of thousands of clones, 70% to 75% of which appear only once. This material consisted of CD4+ T cells from PBMCs cultured with HCoV-229E spike peptides, taken before COVID-19 vaccination. The receptor set was obtained from a human donor who received a COVID-19 vaccine.

The chain couples TRBV5-1 to TRBJ1-4; D not certain. Trimming removed 0 bases at V and 5 bases at J, with 14 bases between. Germline V CDR1 and CDR2: SGHRS, YFSETQ. The CDR3 runs 16 residues. The CDR3 reads CASSLESGPLNEKLFF. DNA for the CDR3: TGCGCCAGCAGCTTGGAATCCGGACCCCTAAATGAAAAACTGTTTTTT.

V usage is TRBV6-5 and J usage is TRBJ1-2; no definite D call. Looked up from germline, CDR1 is MNHEY and CDR2 is SVGAGI. The V end was cut by 2 bases, the J end by 3 bases, with 10 bases between. The CDR3 covers 14 residues. The CDR3, as DNA: TGTGCCAGCAGTTACGCCGGCGGTCACTATGGCTACACCTTC. Translated: CASSYAGGHYGYTF.

The V gene is TRBV10-1, the J gene TRBJ1-6; D gene uncertain. CDR3 length equals 13 residues. Germline values: CDR1 WNHNN, CDR2 SYGVQD (reference sequence). Between the trimmed V and J ends, which lost 6 bases and 8 bases, there was a span of 11 bases. The CDR3 region is CASSPNSYSPLHF. CDR3 nucleotide sequence: TGCGCCAGCAGCCCGAACAGCTATTCACCCCTCCACTTT.

This CDR3 reads CASSWRGRLHF. DNA of the CDR3: TGTGCCAGCTCCTGGCGAGGCAGGCTCCACTTT. The chain couples TRBV21-1 to TRBJ1-6. TRBV21-1 represents a pseudogene. This CDR3 has 11 amino acids.

In DNA form, the CDR3 reads TGTGCCAGCAGCCAAGTTCAGGCCTCCACCGGGGAGCTGTTTTTT. Encoded protein: CASSQVQASTGELFF. V gene TRBV14 combines with J gene TRBJ2-2; D call uncertain. V shed 1 base and J shed 4 bases, with 10 bases lying between them. The CDR3 has 15 amino acids. Germline CDR1 SGHDN, CDR2 FVKESK.

This chain joins TRBV18 and TRBJ1-2; 9 bases align to TRBD1. Germline assignment: CDR1 KGHSH and CDR2 LQKENI. There are 13 residues in the CDR3. The V segment lost 2 bases and the J segment 6 bases; nucleotides outside the gene matches: 1. The CDR3: CASSPTGGNGYTF. CDR3 nucleotide sequence: TGTGCCAGCTCACCAACAGGGGGCAATGGCTACACCTTC.

This chain connects TRBV7-3 to TRBJ2-3, with D perhaps TRBD1 (6 bases). The V end was cut by 4 bases, the J end by 0 bases, with 11 bases between. CDR1 and CDR2 from the germline V gene are SGHTA and FQGTGA. This CDR3 has 15 amino acids. CDR3 nucleotide sequence: TGTGCCAGCAGCTACACAGGGACCAGCACAGATACGCAGTATTTT. Translating gives CASSYTGTSTDTQYF.

The CDR3 reads CASNSDIQNTGELFF. The CDR3 nucleotides are TGCGCCAGCAACTCAGACATCCAGAACACCGGGGAGCTGTTTTTT. The gene calls are TRBV5-1 and TRBJ2-2, with D unresolved. The CDR3 runs to 15 residues. V was pared by 6 bases and J by 1 base, with 13 bases between. Germline loops: CDR1 SGHRS, CDR2 YFSETQ.

The V call is TRBV24-1, the J call TRBJ1-2; 9 nucleotides line up with TRBD1. The CDR3 consists of 15 residues. The J segment lost 4 bases and the V segment lost 4 bases, leaving 6 bases of the junction unmatched. The germline CDR1 and CDR2 sequences are KGHDR and SFDVKD. The chain's CDR3 is CATSEAGTGTYGYTF. The CDR3 DNA reads as TGTGCCACCAGTGAAGCCGGGACAGGGACCTATGGCTACACCTTC.

The rearrangement links TRBV6-1 to TRBJ2-7; D unresolved. The CDR3 covers 13 residues. CDR1 MNHNS and CDR2 SASEGT come from the germline V gene. Trimming removed 2 bases at V and 6 bases at J, with 11 bases between. CDR3 DNA sequence: TGTGCCAGCAGTGAACGGACCCTCTCCGAGCAGTACGTC. Its protein is CASSERTLSEQYV.

The rearrangement uses TRBV24-1 and TRBJ2-1; possibly TRBD1 for D (5 bases). This CDR3 is 14 amino acids long. V was pared by 5 bases and J by 0 bases, with 7 bases between. CDR1 and CDR2 from the germline V gene are KGHDR and SFDVKD. CDR3 sequence reads: CATSVDSSYNEQFF. The CDR3 DNA sequence: TGTGCCACCAGTGTTGACAGCTCCTACAATGAGCAGTTCTTC.

The rearrangement uses TRBV18 and TRBJ2-2; D is uncertain. Trimming pared 4 bases from V and 6 bases from J, leaving 6 bases between. CDR1 is KGHSH and CDR2 is LQKENI in the germline V gene. CDR3 length: 12 residues. The CDR3: CASSLGPGELFF. In DNA, the CDR3 is TGTGCCAGCTCACTAGGACCCGGGGAGCTGTTTTTT.

The rearrangement uses TRBV7-2 and TRBJ2-5, with 8 positions matching TRBD2. V lost 6 bases and J lost 7; bases outside the gene matches: 10. CDR3 length: 14 amino acids. Germline V gives CDR1 SGHTA, CDR2 FQGNSA. The CDR3 sequence is CASRDTGGVGTQYF. CDR3 nucleotide sequence: TGTGCCAGCAGAGATACGGGGGGGGTTGGGACCCAGTACTTC.

The V and J genes are TRBV30 and TRBJ2-3, with D perhaps matching TRBD2 (6 bases). This CDR3 region has 16 residues. Trimming took off 4 bases at V and 3 bases at J, with 20 bases between the two ends. CDR1 and CDR2 from the germline V gene are GTSNPN and SVGIG (reference sequence). The CDR3 loop is CAWTTGPGLATDTQYF. In nucleotides, the CDR3 is TGTGCCTGGACCACTGGTCCGGGACTCGCGACAGATACGCAGTATTTT.

The V gene is TRBV21-1, the J gene TRBJ2-7; the table's D call TRBD2 went unverified against the DNA. TRBV21-1 is an annotated pseudogene. The CDR3 runs to 15 residues. CDR3 sequence reads: CASSSECYLPYEQYV. CDR3 in DNA: TGTGCCAGCAGCAGTGAATGCTACCTCCCCTACGAGCAGTACGTC.

The chain links TRBV11-3 to TRBJ2-4, with 7 nucleotides matching TRBD1. This CDR3 is 20 amino acids long. Germline CDR1 and CDR2: SGHNT and YENEEA. With V trimmed by 4 bases and J by 0 bases, 18 bases remained unmatched. CDR3 protein: CASSSAEDRLQILAKNIQYF. DNA for the CDR3: TGTGCCAGCAGCTCCGCTGAGGACAGGCTCCAAATTCTAGCCAAAAACATTCAGTACTTC.

The V call is TRBV9, the J call TRBJ1-4; D is unresolved. V lost 0 bases, J lost 8 bases, and 14 bases lay in between. The germline gives CDR1 SGDLS, CDR2 YYNGEE. CDR3 size: 15 residues. The DNA for the CDR3 is TGTGCCAGCAGCGTAGGTGAACGGGAGGGCGAAAAACTGTTTTTT. Amino acid sequence: CASSVGEREGEKLFF.

This chain links TRBV27 with TRBJ1-3; D not resolved. The CDR3 contains 13 residues. Germline V gene sequence: CDR1 MNHEY, CDR2 SMNVEV (reference sequence). Trimming stripped 6 bases from V and 0 bases from J, with 6 bases between. CDR3 in amino acids: CASRTASGNTIYF. In DNA, the CDR3 is TGTGCCAGCAGAACGGCCTCTGGAAACACCATATATTTT.

This chain links TRBV7-2 with TRBJ2-7; D unclear. This CDR3 comprises 11 residues. Germline loops: CDR1 SGHTA, CDR2 FQGNSA. The V and J ends lost 0 bases and 5 bases respectively, with 2 bases between them. In nucleotides, the CDR3 is TGTGCCAGCAGCTTAGCGAACGAGCAGTACGTC. Translating it yields CASSLANEQYV.

The CDR3 spells CASSFGQGRDTEAFF. CDR3 sequence (DNA): TGTGCCAGCAGTTTCGGACAGGGACGCGACACTGAAGCTTTCTTT. The chain has TRBV6-6 and TRBJ1-1; 8 bases match TRBD1. Germline CDR1 and CDR2: MNHNY and SVGAGI (reference sequence). CDR3 length equals 15 residues. The V gene end was trimmed by 4 bases and the J gene end by 3 bases; junction bases not matched to a gene: 7.

This clone appeared a single time. V and J are TRBV6-5 and TRBJ2-3; the D is unclear. The germline V gene has CDR1 MNHEY and CDR2 SVGAGI. Trimming removed 8 bases from V and 4 bases from J, with 19 bases in between. The CDR3 totals 15 residues. The CDR3, as DNA: TGTGCCAGCCCCCCCGAGTGGATTGAAGCAGATACGCAGTATTTT. This encodes CASPPEWIEADTQYF.

This clone was observed a single time. V gene TRBV5-1 combines with J gene TRBJ1-2; D is possibly TRBD1 (5 bases). CDR1 and CDR2 (germline): SGHRS, YFSETQ. V dropped 4 bases and J dropped 1 base, with 20 bases sitting between them. The CDR3 is 17 residues long. CDR3 sequence reads: CASSPGGGSLLNYGYTF. The CDR3 nucleotides are TGCGCCAGCAGCCCCGGCGGGGGATCTTTGCTTAACTATGGCTACACCTTC.

The V gene is TRBV7-2, the J gene TRBJ2-3; D is ambiguous. This CDR3 spans 18 amino acids. Trimming stripped 3 bases from V and 0 bases from J, with 19 bases between. CDR1 is SGHTA and CDR2 is FQGNSA in the germline V gene. The chain's CDR3 is CASSFKARVLPSTDTQYF. The CDR3 region has the DNA TGTGCCAGCAGCTTTAAGGCTCGAGTACTTCCTAGCACAGATACGCAGTATTTT.

This rearrangement joins TRBV14 to TRBJ2-1; D is uncertain. The V and J ends lost 1 base and 6 bases respectively, with 10 bases between them. This CDR3 has 14 amino acids. CDR1 and CDR2 from the germline V gene are SGHDN and FVKESK. The CDR3 spells CASSQGLDGNEQFF. The CDR3 DNA follows: TGTGCCAGCAGCCAAGGTTTGGACGGCAATGAGCAGTTCTTC.

V and J are TRBV5-4 and TRBJ2-2; tentatively, D is TRBD1 (5 bases). V was clipped by 1 base and J by 5 bases, with 15 bases between them. The germline V gene has CDR1 SGHNT and CDR2 YYREEE (reference sequence). The CDR3 is 16 residues long. The CDR3 loop reads CASSLNRGAVTGELFF. The CDR3, as DNA: TGTGCCAGCAGCTTGAATAGGGGCGCGGTAACCGGGGAGCTGTTTTTT.

The gene calls are TRBV5-1 and TRBJ1-2; D not certain. V was clipped by 2 bases and J by 3 bases, with 14 bases between them. This CDR3 comprises 15 residues. Germline V gene lookup returns CDR1 SGHRS and CDR2 YFSETQ. The CDR3 sequence: CASSFRGSGDYGYTF. The CDR3 coding sequence is TGCGCCAGCAGCTTTCGCGGGAGCGGGGACTATGGCTACACCTTC.

This chain joins TRBV5-6 and TRBJ2-1; 7 bases match TRBD1. The J segment lost 10 bases and the V segment lost 5 bases, leaving 6 bases of the junction unmatched. CDR1 is SGHDT and CDR2 is YYEEEE in the germline V gene. The CDR3 sequence is 12 residues long. Written as DNA, the CDR3 is TGTGCCAGCAGTCCACAGGGGCGGGAGCAGTTCTTC. It yields the protein CASSPQGREQFF. Supplemented by reference TRBV5-6 and TRBJ2-1, the full variable domain reads DAGVTQSPTHLIKTRGQQVTLRCSPKSGHDTVSWYQQALGQGPQFIFQYYEEEERQRGNFPDRFSGHQFPNYSSELNVNALLLGDSALYLCASSPQGREQFFGPGTRLTVL.

The gene calls are TRBV27 and TRBJ2-3; 7 bases line up with TRBD2. There are 14 residues in the CDR3. J gave up 4 bases and V 4 bases, and 5 bases lay outside the gene matches. The germline CDR1 and CDR2 sequences are MNHEY and SMNVEV (reference sequence). CDR3 DNA sequence: TGTGCCAGCAGTTCCGGACTAGATGCAGATACGCAGTATTTT. Protein: CASSSGLDADTQYF.